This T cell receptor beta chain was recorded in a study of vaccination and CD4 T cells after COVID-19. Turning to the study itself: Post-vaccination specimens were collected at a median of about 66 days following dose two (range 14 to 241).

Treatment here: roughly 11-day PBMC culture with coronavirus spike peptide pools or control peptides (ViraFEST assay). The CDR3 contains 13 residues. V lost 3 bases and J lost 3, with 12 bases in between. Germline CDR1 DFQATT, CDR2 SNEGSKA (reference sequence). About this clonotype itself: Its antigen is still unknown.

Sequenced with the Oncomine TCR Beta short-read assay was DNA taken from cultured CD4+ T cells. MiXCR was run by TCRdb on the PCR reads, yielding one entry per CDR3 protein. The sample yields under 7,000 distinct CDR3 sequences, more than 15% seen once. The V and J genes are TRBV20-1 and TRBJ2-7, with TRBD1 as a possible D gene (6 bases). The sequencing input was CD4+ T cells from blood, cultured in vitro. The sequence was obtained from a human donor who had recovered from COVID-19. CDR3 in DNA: TGCAGTGCTAGTGACAGGCCCCTCTACGAGCAGTACTTC. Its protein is CSASDRPLYEQYF.